Listed below are T cell receptor beta chains from one sample, sequenced in a study of blood T cell repertoires in COVID-19. The assay was immunoSEQ multiplex PCR, and TCRdb's table has in-frame clones only and misses some. The table lists fewer than 700,000 clones, 85% to 90% of them singletons. What was sequenced was peripheral blood. The receptors were sampled from a woman in her 50s with COVID-19, enrolled during active disease. The CDR3 runs from the conserved cysteine through the conserved F or W. A D gene is named only where the DNA matches it firmly. The listing skips clone size in some rows; elsewhere it reads once, few, many or a size class.

size	D	V	length	J	DNA	CDR3
.	TRBD1	TRBV19	14	TRBJ2-7	TGTGCCAGTAACCCGACAGGGTGGCTTGGAGAGCAGTACTTC	CASNPTGWLGEQYF
few	.	TRBV2	15	TRBJ2-2	TGTGCCACCTACCCGACAGCCCCGAACACCGGGGAGCTGTTTTTT	CATYPTAPNTGELFF
.	TRBD2	TRBV5-1	16	TRBJ2-5	TGCGCCAGCAGCTTGGATCCAGCGGGGGCCCAAGAGACCCAGTACTTC	CASSLDPAGAQETQYF
.	TRBD2	TRBV24-1	15	TRBJ2-2	TGTGCCACCAGGGCTAGCCGGGGGGACACCGGGGAGCTGTTTTTT	CATRASRGDTGELFF
.	TRBD1	TRBV2	14	TRBJ2-7	TGTGCCAGCAGGGGACAGGGGGCCTCCAAAAAGCAGTACTTC	CASRGQGASKKQYF
.	TRBD2	TRBV2	15	TRBJ2-5	TGTGCCAGCAGTCCCAGAACTAGCGGTCAAGAGACCCAGTACTTC	CASSPRTSGQETQYF
.	.	TRBV5-1	13	TRBJ1-1	TGCGCCAGTAGTGGTCGGGGGAACACTGAAGCTTTCTTT	CASSGRGNTEAFF
.	.	TRBV5-1	14	TRBJ2-4	TGCGCCAGCAGCTCGACAGGCACCAAAAACATTCAGTACTTC	CASSSTGTKNIQYF
.	.	TRBV19	15	TRBJ2-7	TGTGCCAGTAGTATACGAGGGCCACAAACCTACGAGCAGTACTTC	CASSIRGPQTYEQYF
.	TRBD1	TRBV5-1	15	TRBJ2-2	TGCGCCAGCGGGACAGGGGGAACGAACACCGGGGAGCTGTTTTTT	CASGTGGTNTGELFF
once	TRBD1	TRBV11-2	15	TRBJ1-3	TGTGCCAGCAGCTTTGGGACAGCCTCTGGAAACACCATATATTTT	CASSFGTASGNTIYF
.	.	TRBV12-3/TRBV12-4	12	TRBJ2-3	TGTGCCAGCAGTTTAGGGCTCGGGACGCAGTATTTT	CASSLGLGTQYF
.	TRBD1	TRBV5-1	16	TRBJ1-6	TGCGCCAGCAGCTTGGTTAGCAGGGGGCTTAATTCACCCCTCCACTTT	CASSLVSRGLNSPLHF
.	TRBD1	TRBV30	14	TRBJ1-2	TGTGCCTCCCAAGGACAGGGGGCGACGGGTGGCTACACCTTC	CASQGQGATGGYTF
.	.	TRBV12-5	15	TRBJ2-7	TGTGCTAGTGGTTTGGTGCAGGGCCGGTTATACGAGCAGTACTTC	CASGLVQGRLYEQYF
.	TRBD1	TRBV4-1	17	TRBJ2-4	TGCGCCAGCAGCCAAGCAACAGGGGTGAGAACCAAAAACATTCAGTACTTC	CASSQATGVRTKNIQYF
.	.	TRBV19	14	TRBJ1-1	TGTGCCAGTAGTTGGGGAGGGATGAACACTGAAGCTTTCTTT	CASSWGGMNTEAFF
.	.	TRBV6-6	10	TRBJ2-3	TGTGCCAGTTATTCAGATACGCAGTATTTT	CASYSDTQYF
.	TRBD1	TRBV5-4	16	TRBJ2-7	TGTGCCAGCAGCGCCGGGACAGGGGTCCCTCGTGGCGAGCAGTACTTC	CASSAGTGVPRGEQYF
.	.	TRBV6-5	15	TRBJ1-2	TGTGCCAGCAGTTTCTCAGCTACCTTTAACTATGGCTACACCTTC	CASSFSATFNYGYTF
few	.	TRBV7-9	12	TRBJ1-2	TGTGCCAGCAGCTTAGGGGGAGGTGGCTACACCTTC	CASSLGGGGYTF
.	TRBD1	TRBV7-9	17	TRBJ1-2	TGTGCCAGCAGCCGAGGGACAGGGGGAAGGCGTATCTATGGCTACACCTTC	CASSRGTGGRRIYGYTF
.	.	TRBV2	14	TRBJ2-5	TGTGCCGGAAGGAGTGGCAGAGCGCAAGAGACCCAGTACTTC	CAGRSGRAQETQYF
.	.	TRBV19	15	TRBJ2-3	TGTGCCAGTAGTATTTGGGGGGGCGGTACAGATACGCAGTATTTT	CASSIWGGGTDTQYF
few	.	TRBV5-1	15	TRBJ1-1	TGCGCCAGCAGCTTTACTCCGGGGGGAGAGACTGAAGCTTTCTTT	CASSFTPGGETEAFF
.	.	TRBV19	10	TRBJ2-5	TGTGCCAGTTCAGGAGAGACCCAGTACTTC	CASSGETQYF
few	.	TRBV5-4	17	TRBJ1-4	TGTGCCAGCAGCTTGAACCATTACCAGACAGGTCGTGAAAAACTGTTTTTT	CASSLNHYQTGREKLFF
.	.	TRBV6-5	16	TRBJ2-3	TGTGCCAGCAGTTACTCGATCCCAGGGGCGGAAGATACGCAGTATTTT	CASSYSIPGAEDTQYF
few	.	TRBV12-3/TRBV12-4	13	TRBJ1-1	TGTGCCAGCAGTTTTTTAGAGGGGGCTGAAGCTTTCTTT	CASSFLEGAEAFF